These 16 T cell receptor beta chains share one sample of origin, sequenced in a study of identical twins. TCRdb re-called the 5' RACE reads through MiXCR, storing one row per CDR3 protein. The sample lists 350,000 to 450,000 distinct CDR3 sequences, about 18% occurring once. The sequenced sample consisted of naive T cells sorted from blood. The receptors derive from a man aged 50-60 years in good health.

Ten or more counts support this clonotype. V gene TRBV5-1 combines with J gene TRBJ2-3; D call uncertain. This CDR3 has 14 residues. Germline V gives CDR1 SGHRS, CDR2 YFSETQ. V lost 1 base to trimming and J lost 6 bases, with 12 bases between them. The CDR3: CASSLTRGRDTQYF. Written as DNA, the CDR3 is TGCGCCAGCAGCTTGACGCGCGGCCGGGATACGCAGTATTTT.

The chain uses TRBV10-3 and TRBJ1-3, with D possibly being TRBD1 (5 bases). This CDR3 has 14 amino acids. CDR1 is ENHRY, CDR2 SYGVKD, per germline. The V and J ends lost 2 bases and 5 bases respectively, with 10 bases between them. The CDR3 is CAISEGDGRNTIYF. The CDR3 region has the DNA TGTGCCATCAGTGAGGGGGACGGTAGAAACACCATATATTTT.

The rearrangement uses TRBV20-1 and TRBJ2-1, with 10 bases aligning to TRBD1. The CDR3 contains 15 residues. Germline lookup yields CDR1 DFQATT and CDR2 SNEGSKA (reference sequence). V shed 5 bases, J shed 0 bases, and the junction held 4 bases outside the gene matches. CDR3 sequence: CSALGQGSSYNEQFF. The CDR3 bases are TGCAGTGCTTTGGGACAGGGGAGCTCCTACAATGAGCAGTTCTTC.

This chain uses TRBV20-1 with TRBJ2-5; 10 bases agree with TRBD1. Germline assignment: CDR1 DFQATT and CDR2 SNEGSKA (reference sequence). V lost 7 bases and J lost 4; bases outside the gene matches: 15. The CDR3 extends over 16 amino acids. The CDR3 coding sequence is TGCAGTGGCCCCGGGACAGGGGATCCTTTGGGAGAGACCCAGTACTTC. It encodes CSGPGTGDPLGETQYF.

The chain employs TRBV7-6 and TRBJ1-1; D unresolved. This CDR3 is 15 amino acids long. Germline V gene data show CDR1 as SGHVS and CDR2 as FNYEAQ. Trimming took 3 bases from V and 0 from J, leaving 11 bases between them. CDR3 nucleotide sequence: TGTGCCAGCAGCTTGAATGCGGATATGAACACTGAAGCTTTCTTT. It yields the protein CASSLNADMNTEAFF.

Only a few counts were recorded for this clonotype. The V and J genes are TRBV20-1 and TRBJ1-5; 7 bases are a match to TRBD1. Germline CDR1 is DFQATT and CDR2 is SNEGSKA (reference sequence). This CDR3 has 15 residues. V lost 6 bases, J lost 2 bases, and 10 bases stayed unmatched. The CDR3 protein is CSAGGEEFGNQPQHF. The CDR3, as DNA: TGCAGTGCAGGGGGCGAGGAGTTTGGCAATCAGCCCCAGCATTTT.

This chain joins TRBV28 and TRBJ2-7; D might be TRBD1 or TRBD2, each matching 5 bases. In germline, CDR1 is MDHEN, CDR2 SYDVKM. The CDR3 is 14 residues long. V was trimmed by 4 bases and J by 2 bases, leaving 12 bases between them. The DNA for the CDR3 is TGTGCCAGCAGTTCCGGGACGGTACCCTACGAGCAGTACTTC. This encodes CASSSGTVPYEQYF. Filled out from reference TRBV28 and TRBJ2-7, the complete variable domain reads DVKVTQSSRYLVKRTGEKVFLECVQDMDHENMFWYRQDPGLGLRLIYFSYDVKMKEKGDIPEGYSVSREKKERFSLILESASTNQTSMYLCASSSGTVPYEQYFGPGTRLTVT.

This clonotype was counted between two and nine times. The chain has TRBV20-1 and TRBJ2-2, with 9 positions matching TRBD1. CDR1 is DFQATT, CDR2 SNEGSKA, per germline (reference sequence). The ends lost 2 bases at V and 5 bases at J; junction bases unmatched: 3. CDR3 length: 14 residues. The CDR3 DNA sequence: TGCAGTGCTAGAAACAGGGGGCTGACCGGGGAGCTGTTTTTT. Amino acids: CSARNRGLTGELFF.

This clonotype has a handful of counts. The chain uses TRBV6-1 and TRBJ2-7, with 11 bases fitting TRBD2. Germline V CDR1 and CDR2: MNHNS, SASEGT. The CDR3 has 14 amino acids. The junction had 7 bases not matched to a gene; V was cut back by 6 bases and J by 6 bases. The chain's CDR3 is CASRPVAGGVEQYF. The CDR3 nucleotides read TGTGCCAGCAGACCTGTAGCGGGGGGGGTCGAGCAGTACTTC.

There are many counts of this clonotype. CDR3 sequence: CASSLAFRAEETQYF. CDR3 DNA sequence: TGCGCCAGCAGCTTGGCCTTTCGGGCAGAAGAGACCCAGTACTTC. This chain connects TRBV5-1 to TRBJ2-5; D gene unclear. The CDR3 covers 15 residues. Trimming took 0 bases from V and 3 from J, leaving 12 bases between them. Germline CDR1 SGHRS, CDR2 YFSETQ.

V gene TRBV12-3 or TRBV12-4 combines with J gene TRBJ2-7; 11 nucleotides agree with TRBD2. The ends lost 6 bases at V and 5 bases at J; junction bases unmatched: 0. This CDR3 is built from 12 residues. The CDR3 sequence: CASRTSGDEQYF. As DNA, the CDR3 is TGTGCCAGCAGGACTAGCGGGGACGAGCAGTACTTC.

This clonotype has just a few counts. This chain links TRBV20-1 with TRBJ1-5; 7 bases align to TRBD1. The V gene's germline CDR1 is DFQATT and CDR2 SNEGSKA (reference sequence). V lost 3 bases, J lost 5 bases, and 10 bases stayed unmatched. The CDR3 runs to 15 residues. The CDR3 bases are TGCAGTGCTAGTAGAGCCGGGACAGAAGATCAGCCCCAGCATTTT. It specifies CSASRAGTEDQPQHF.

The rearrangement uses TRBV9 and TRBJ2-3, with D hard to call. The CDR3 is made up of 13 amino acids. V was cut by 2 bases and J by 2 bases, with 6 bases left in between. CDR1 is SGDLS and CDR2 is YYNGEE in the germline V gene. The CDR3 sequence is CASSVTNTDTQYF. As DNA, the CDR3 is TGTGCCAGCAGCGTGACAAACACAGATACGCAGTATTTT.

This clonotype appeared a few times. V gene TRBV4-2 combines with J gene TRBJ1-4, with TRBD1 matching over 7 bases. CDR1 and CDR2 from the germline V gene are LGHNA and YNFKEQ. V dropped 1 base and J dropped 6; count of bases not matched to a gene: 2. CDR3 size: 14 residues. CDR3 sequence (DNA): TGTGCCAGCAGCCAAGCCAGGGGGGATGAAAAACTGTTTTTT. Its translation: CASSQARGDEKLFF.

The V gene is TRBV3-1, the J gene TRBJ1-2; D uncertain. Trimming removed 1 base at V and 8 bases at J, with 8 bases between. CDR1 is LGHDT, CDR2 YNNKEL, per germline (reference sequence). This CDR3 is built from 12 residues. The CDR3 coding sequence is TGTGCCAGCAGCCAAGTTAACCTGGGCTACACCTTC. Its translation: CASSQVNLGYTF.

The CDR3 DNA follows: TGTGCCAGCAGCTTATCGAGTTTGGCTAATGAAAAACTGTTTTTT. It translates to CASSLSSLANEKLFF. The chain combines TRBV7-2 with TRBJ1-4; no clear D gene. The CDR3 totals 15 residues. Germline lookup yields CDR1 SGHTA and CDR2 FQGNSA. V dropped 2 bases and J dropped 3 bases, with 10 bases sitting between them. Variable domain in full (rest from reference TRBV7-2 and TRBJ1-4): GAGVSQSPSNKVTEKGKDVELRCDPISGHTALYWYRQSLGQGLEFLIYFQGNSAPDKSGLPSDRFSAERTGGSVSTLTIQRTQQEDSAVYLCASSLSSLANEKLFFGSGTQLSVL.